This TCR beta chain appears in the sequencing data of a study of T cell changes during pregnancy in multiple sclerosis. Generated by immunoSEQ multiplex PCR, the TCRdb table keeps only in-frame clones and is missing some. The table lists 40,000 to 50,000 clones, approximately 90% of them singletons. This clone was seen a single time. V gave up 4 bases and J gave up 6 bases; unmatched junction bases: 11. This CDR3 is built from 18 residues. CDR1 and CDR2 (germline): PRHDT, FYEKMQ (reference sequence). The receptor was derived from a female donor with multiple sclerosis, enrolled in a pregnancy study. This chain connects TRBV13 to TRBJ2-1; TRBD2 matches 14 bases. Sequenced here: CD8+ T cells from peripheral blood mononuclear cells, sampled after pregnancy. This CDR3 reads CASSSGLAGALGGNEQFF. The CDR3 coding sequence is TGTGCCAGCAGCTCGGGACTAGCGGGGGCCCTGGGGGGCAATGAGCAGTTCTTC.